These 19 T cell receptor beta chains were sequenced from one sample in a study of T cell responses to AZD1222 COVID-19 vaccine. The method was immunoSEQ multiplex PCR; TCRdb's version includes in-frame clones alone and lacks a portion of them. The sample carries tens of thousands of clones, roughly 80% recorded once. The sequencing used peripheral blood, collected on day 0 of AZD1222 vaccination. Every receptor here comes from an adult in good health.

The chain combines TRBV7-2 with TRBJ2-7; D is ambiguous. The CDR3 totals 13 residues. Trimming cost V 4 bases and J 0 bases, with 7 bases left between them. Germline CDR1 is SGHTA and CDR2 is FQGNSA. The DNA for the CDR3 is TGTGCCAGCAGCTCCGGAGTCTCCTACGAGCAGTACTTC. As protein: CASSSGVSYEQYF.

This clone has only a few counts. This chain uses TRBV9 with TRBJ1-2; 7 bases are a match to TRBD1. The germline CDR1 and CDR2 sequences are SGDLS and YYNGEE. J gave up 4 bases and V 0 bases, and 3 bases lay outside the gene matches. The CDR3 is 14 amino acids. CDR3 loop: CASSVAGGIYGYTF. The DNA of the CDR3 is TGTGCCAGCAGCGTAGCAGGGGGTATCTATGGCTACACCTTC.

The rearrangement links TRBV18 to TRBJ1-5, with 9 bases fitting TRBD1. This CDR3 spans 16 amino acids. V shed 6 bases and J 1 base; nucleotides not matched to a gene: 7. CDR1 KGHSH and CDR2 LQKENI come from the germline V gene. CDR3 nucleotides: TGTGCCAGCTCTCCCGGGACAGGGAGAAGCAATCAGCCCCAGCATTTT. Translating it yields CASSPGTGRSNQPQHF.

The chain couples TRBV7-2 to TRBJ2-7; 11 bases fit TRBD2. V lost 4 bases to trimming and J lost 7 bases; unmatched junction nucleotides: 12. The germline V gene has CDR1 SGHTA and CDR2 FQGNSA. The CDR3 runs to 16 residues. CDR3 region: CASSSRLAGGGREQYF. CDR3 coding DNA: TGTGCCAGCAGCTCCCGGCTAGCGGGGGGAGGTAGGGAGCAGTACTTC. Filled out from reference TRBV7-2 and TRBJ2-7, the complete variable domain reads GAGVSQSPSNKVTEKGKDVELRCDPISGHTALYWYRQSLGQGLEFLIYFQGNSAPDKSGLPSDRFSAERTGGSVSTLTIQRTQQEDSAVYLCASSSRLAGGGREQYFGPGTRLTVT.

The sample holds a few counts of this clone. The V gene is TRBV7-6, the J gene TRBJ2-7, with 9 bases that match TRBD1. The V and J ends lost 1 base and 3 bases, in that order; junction bases with no gene match: 7. The CDR3 has 16 residues. Germline CDR1 reads SGHVS; CDR2 reads FNYEAQ. The CDR3 bases are TGTGCCAGCAGCTTAGGCTCGGACAGGGGCTTCTACGAGCAGTACTTC. This sequence encodes CASSLGSDRGFYEQYF. Together with reference TRBV7-6 and TRBJ2-7, the CDR3 gives the full variable domain: GAGVSQSPRYKVTKRGQDVALRCDPISGHVSLYWYRQALGQGPEFLTYFNYEAQQDKSGLPNDRFSAERPEGSISTLTIQRTEQRDSAMYRCASSLGSDRGFYEQYFGPGTRLTVT.

This chain connects TRBV7-9 to TRBJ1-1; unclear D gene. V dropped 1 base and J dropped 6 bases, with 6 bases sitting between them. The CDR3 has 12 residues. In germline, CDR1 is SEHNR, CDR2 FQNEAQ (reference sequence). CDR3 nucleotide sequence: TGTGCCAGCAGCTTAGGGCTCCCTGAAGCTTTCTTT. Protein: CASSLGLPEAFF.

This chain joins TRBV15 and TRBJ2-3; no clear D. Germline CDR1 and CDR2: LNHNV and YYDKDF (reference sequence). V shed 7 bases and J shed 6 bases, with 14 bases lying between them. There are 13 residues in the CDR3. The CDR3 is CATTQTPSDTQYF. The DNA of the CDR3 is TGTGCCACCACCCAGACCCCTTCGGATACGCAGTATTTT. The entire variable domain, with the rest obtained from reference TRBV15 and TRBJ2-3, is as follows: DAMVIQNPRYQVTQFGKPVTLSCSQTLNHNVMYWYQQKSSQAPKLLFHYYDKDFNNEADTPDNFQSRRPNTSFCFLDIRSPGLGDTAMYLCATTQTPSDTQYFGPGTRLTVL.

The chain has TRBV4-2 and TRBJ1-1, with D tentatively TRBD1 (5 bases). Trimming shortened V by 1 base and J by 6 bases, and 12 bases separated the two germline ends. Germline CDR1 and CDR2: LGHNA and YNFKEQ. CDR3 length equals 14 residues. The CDR3 loop is CASSQVSQGAEAFF. The DNA for the CDR3 is TGTGCCAGCAGCCAAGTCTCCCAGGGAGCTGAAGCTTTCTTT.

The CDR3 sequence: CASSMMGSGANVLTF. CDR3 nucleotides: TGTGCCAGCAGCATGATGGGCTCTGGGGCCAACGTCCTGACTTTC. The gene calls are TRBV7-3 and TRBJ2-6; D remains ambiguous. Germline V CDR1 and CDR2: SGHTA, FQGTGA. The V gene lost 5 bases and the J gene lost 0 bases, with 8 bases spanning the gap. The CDR3 totals 15 residues.

The chain combines TRBV9 with TRBJ2-3, with 9 bases identical to TRBD1. The CDR3 has 17 residues. Germline CDR1 and CDR2: SGDLS and YYNGEE. V dropped 6 bases and J dropped 2; count of bases not matched to a gene: 13. The CDR3 loop is CASNHRPGQGSTDTQYF. CDR3 nucleotides: TGTGCCAGCAACCACCGACCGGGACAGGGATCCACAGATACGCAGTATTTT.

The chain recombines TRBV9 with TRBJ2-1, with D perhaps given as TRBD1 or TRBD2 (6 bases each). Germline V CDR1 and CDR2: SGDLS, YYNGEE. The CDR3 is 15 amino acids. The ends were cut back, 0 bases at V and 8 bases at J, with 15 bases in the middle. CDR3 nucleotides: TGTGCCAGCAGCGTAGAGGGGGGAACTTCCCATGAGCAGTTCTTC. It encodes CASSVEGGTSHEQFF. The complete variable domain, with remaining parts taken from reference TRBV9 and TRBJ2-1, reads DSGVTQTPKHLITATGQRVTLRCSPRSGDLSVYWYQQSLDQGLQFLIQYYNGEERAKGNILERFSAQQFPDLHSELNLSSLELGDSALYFCASSVEGGTSHEQFFGPGTRLTVL.

The V and J genes are TRBV12-3 or TRBV12-4 and TRBJ2-5; D unclear. This CDR3 comprises 12 residues. V lost 1 base and J 3 bases, leaving 3 bases between the germline ends. CDR3 nucleotide sequence: TGTGCCAGCAGTTTAGTGGAAGAGACCCAGTACTTC. Translation gives CASSLVEETQYF.

CDR3 sequence reads: CASSLRTGFANSPLHF. CDR3 bases: TGTGCCAGCAGCTTACGTACAGGGTTTGCTAATTCACCCCTCCACTTT. The chain is built from TRBV11-1 and TRBJ1-6; a possible D gene is TRBD1 (6 bases). The length of the CDR3 is 16 residues. CDR1 and CDR2 (germline): SGHAT, FQDESV (reference sequence). V was cut by 2 bases and J by 6 bases, with 14 bases left in between.

This clone turned up a few times. The chain links TRBV7-2 to TRBJ1-1; weak D call: TRBD1 (6 bases). The CDR3 covers 15 residues. Trimming removed 2 bases at V and 0 bases at J, with 10 bases between. The V gene's germline CDR1 is SGHTA and CDR2 FQGNSA. For the CDR3, the DNA is TGTGCCAGCAGCTTAAATGGGGGCGTGAACACTGAAGCTTTCTTT. It encodes CASSLNGGVNTEAFF.

The DNA of the CDR3 is TGTGCCAGCAGCCCACAGGGTCTTAGCAATGAGCAGTTCTTC. As protein: CASSPQGLSNEQFF. This chain connects TRBV11-3 to TRBJ2-1; D is possibly TRBD1 (6 bases). CDR3 size: 14 residues. Looked up from germline, CDR1 is SGHNT and CDR2 is YENEEA. V was cut by 5 bases and J by 6 bases, with 14 bases left in between. The entire variable domain, with the rest obtained from reference TRBV11-3 and TRBJ2-1, is as follows: EAGVVQSPRYKIIEKKQPVAFWCNPISGHNTLYWYLQNLGQGPELLIRYENEEAVDDSQLPKDRFSAERLKGVDSTLKIQPAELGDSAVYLCASSPQGLSNEQFFGPGTRLTVL.

In its sample, this clone was seen a few times. The rearrangement links TRBV11-2 to TRBJ1-1; a possible D gene is TRBD1 (6 bases). Deletions cut 4 bases from V and 4 bases from J, with 10 bases between. Germline V gene data show CDR1 as SGHAT and CDR2 as FQNNGV. The CDR3 totals 13 residues. CDR3 amino acids: CASSWTDSTEAFF. CDR3 bases: TGTGCCAGCAGCTGGACGGACAGCACTGAAGCTTTCTTT.

The chain couples TRBV13 to TRBJ2-1, with a tentative D call TRBD2 (5 bases). This CDR3 region has 12 residues. V was shortened by 5 bases and J by 7 bases, with 9 bases between the two germline ends. CDR1 and CDR2 from the germline V gene are PRHDT and FYEKMQ (reference sequence). CDR3 residues: CASSRGGNEQFF. For the CDR3, the DNA is TGTGCCAGCAGCCGGGGTGGTAATGAGCAGTTCTTC.

V is TRBV7-2 and J is TRBJ2-5, with D maybe TRBD2 (6 bases). From germline, CDR1 is SGHTA and CDR2 FQGNSA. This CDR3 comprises 14 residues. V was shortened by 4 bases and J by 3 bases, with 12 bases between the two germline ends. This CDR3 reads CASSSGGYKETQYF. The CDR3 coding sequence is TGTGCCAGCAGCTCCGGGGGTTATAAAGAGACCCAGTACTTC.

The V call is TRBV7-9, the J call TRBJ2-7; D not resolved. The germline V gene has CDR1 SEHNR and CDR2 FQNEAQ (reference sequence). Trimming removed 5 bases from V and 1 base from J, with 12 bases in between. This CDR3 is 14 amino acids long. The CDR3 nucleotides are TGTGCCAGCAGCGCCTCTCCGCAATCCTACGAGCAGTACTTC. It encodes CASSASPQSYEQYF.